Presented here are 30 T cell receptor beta chains from one specimen sequenced in a study of shared clonotypes between healthy human individuals. TCRdb's table, derived via immunoSEQ multiplex PCR, lists solely in-frame clones and lacks some. The sample records about 680,000 clones, roughly 94% being singletons. Only CD45RO-negative cells positively selected for CCR7 counted as naive CD8 cells, so terminally differentiated effector memory CD45RA+ cells were excluded. The sample comprised naive CD8+ T cells sorted from blood. These receptors were obtained from a man aged 25-45 years in good health.

The chain couples TRBV10-3 to TRBJ1-1; 9 nucleotides line up with TRBD1. V shed 1 base and J 3 bases; nucleotides not matched to a gene: 6. Looked up from germline, CDR1 is ENHRY and CDR2 is SYGVKD. This CDR3 region has 16 residues. The CDR3 DNA reads as TGTGCCATCAGTGAGTTTTCGGGGACAGGGTACACTGAAGCTTTCTTT. Protein: CAISEFSGTGYTEAFF.

The V call is TRBV6-4, the J call TRBJ2-3; D is perhaps TRBD1 (6 bases). The CDR3 sequence is 15 residues long. Germline values: CDR1 MRHNA, CDR2 SNTAGT. V was shortened by 6 bases and J by 0 bases, with 13 bases between the two germline ends. The CDR3 DNA reads as TGTGCCAGCAGACAGGGTACTACTAGCACAGATACGCAGTATTTT. Protein sequence: CASRQGTTSTDTQYF.

This chain's CDR3 is CASSHGGSYNEQFF. CDR3 nucleotides: TGTGCCAGCAGCCATGGGGGCTCCTACAATGAGCAGTTCTTC. V and J are TRBV7-9 and TRBJ2-1; possibly TRBD1 or TRBD2 for D (5 bases each). Germline V gene data show CDR1 as SEHNR and CDR2 as FQNEAQ (reference sequence). The CDR3 has 14 amino acids. V lost 5 bases to trimming and J lost 0 bases, with 8 bases between them.

The chain has TRBV4-1 and TRBJ2-3; 9 nucleotides align to TRBD2. Germline V gene sequence: CDR1 MGHRA, CDR2 YSYEKL. V shed 1 base and J 3 bases; nucleotides not matched to a gene: 11. CDR3 length equals 18 residues. The CDR3 region is CASSQAPLGREGTDTQYF. Written as DNA, the CDR3 is TGCGCCAGCAGCCAAGCCCCCCTGGGGCGGGAGGGAACAGATACGCAGTATTTT.

The chain uses TRBV4-3 and TRBJ2-2, with D tentatively TRBD1 or TRBD2 (5 bases each). The V and J ends lost 4 bases and 2 bases respectively, with 8 bases between them. CDR3 length equals 14 residues. The germline V gene has CDR1 LGHNA and CDR2 YSLEER. The CDR3 loop is CASSRGVNTGELFF. CDR3 nucleotide sequence: TGCGCCAGCAGCCGAGGGGTTAACACCGGGGAGCTGTTTTTT.

This chain joins TRBV4-2 and TRBJ2-2, with TRBD2 as a possible D gene (5 bases). The V gene's germline CDR1 is LGHNA and CDR2 YNFKEQ. Trimming shortened V by 1 base and J by 6 bases, and 9 bases separated the two germline ends. This CDR3 is 14 amino acids long. The CDR3: CASSQGSEAGELFF. The CDR3 DNA follows: TGTGCCAGCAGCCAAGGGTCGGAGGCCGGGGAGCTGTTTTTT.

The chain is built from TRBV6-5 and TRBJ2-7, with TRBD2 identical over 8 bases. The CDR3 loop spans 14 amino acids. The V segment lost 4 bases and the J segment 1 base; nucleotides outside the gene matches: 3. The germline V gene has CDR1 MNHEY and CDR2 SVGAGI. CDR3 DNA sequence: TGTGCCAGCAGTTCTCGCGGGAGGTCCTACGAGCAGTACTTC. This translates into CASSSRGRSYEQYF.

V is TRBV6-5 and J is TRBJ2-1; 7 nucleotides agree with TRBD2. Trimming at V came to 0 bases and at J to 8 bases, leaving 4 bases not matched to a gene. CDR1 and CDR2 (germline): MNHEY, SVGAGI. The CDR3 is 14 residues long. CDR3 sequence (DNA): TGTGCCAGCAGTTACTCGAATGCGGGAGATGAGCAGTTCTTC. This gives the protein CASSYSNAGDEQFF.

The chain employs TRBV7-9 and TRBJ2-7; 7 positions agree with TRBD1. V lost 4 bases and J lost 9; bases outside the gene matches: 6. Per germline, CDR1 SEHNR and CDR2 FQNEAQ (reference sequence). The CDR3 consists of 12 residues. The DNA of the CDR3 is TGTGCCAGCAGCTCCAGACAGGGTATGCAGTACTTC. Translated: CASSSRQGMQYF.

V gene TRBV28 combines with J gene TRBJ2-1; tentatively, D is TRBD2 (6 bases). Trimming left V 6 bases short and J 4 bases short, with 10 bases between. CDR3 length: 13 residues. CDR1 and CDR2 (germline): MDHEN, SYDVKM. CDR3 sequence reads: CASSAGRYNEQFF. The DNA of the CDR3 is TGTGCCAGCAGCGCGGGGCGGTACAATGAGCAGTTCTTC.

The V gene is TRBV13, the J gene TRBJ2-1; D uncertain. Germline-derived CDR1 and CDR2 are PRHDT and FYEKMQ (reference sequence). The length of the CDR3 is 14 residues. Trimming took 2 bases from V and 4 from J, leaving 9 bases between them. CDR3: CASSLPPPYNEQFF. The CDR3 DNA sequence: TGTGCCAGCAGCTTACCTCCCCCTTACAATGAGCAGTTCTTC.

The rearrangement joins TRBV7-2 to TRBJ2-7, with a tentative D call TRBD1 (7 bases). V lost 2 bases, J lost 2 bases, and 19 bases lay in between. This CDR3 has 17 amino acids. Germline V gene lookup returns CDR1 SGHTA and CDR2 FQGNSA. The CDR3, as DNA: TGTGCCAGCAGCTTACTCCCTGGGCAGGGGGGAGCCTACGAGCAGTACTTC. It specifies CASSLLPGQGGAYEQYF.

The V gene is TRBV5-1, the J gene TRBJ2-7; D is possibly TRBD1 (6 bases). This CDR3 has 14 amino acids. CDR1 is SGHRS and CDR2 is YFSETQ in the germline V gene. The ends were cut back, 4 bases at V and 4 bases at J, with 15 bases in the middle. CDR3 sequence reads: CASSTDRLTYEQYF. The CDR3 DNA follows: TGCGCCAGCAGCACGGACAGACTAACTTACGAGCAGTACTTC.

The chain has TRBV27 and TRBJ2-7; TRBD2 aligns across 7 bases. V lost 7 bases and J lost 4; bases outside the gene matches: 13. This CDR3 contains 15 residues. From germline, CDR1 is MNHEY and CDR2 SMNVEV (reference sequence). CDR3 amino acids: CASTPLMGEGYEQYF. The CDR3 nucleotides are TGTGCCAGCACACCCTTAATGGGGGAGGGGTACGAGCAGTACTTC.

This clone has at least ten counts. The chain carries TRBV6-6 and TRBJ1-1; D gene ambiguous. Trimming removed 5 bases from V and 1 base from J, with 11 bases in between. CDR1 and CDR2 from the germline V gene are MNHNY and SVGAGI (reference sequence). The CDR3 is 14 amino acids. The CDR3 nucleotides are TGTGCCAGCAGTATACAGACCGAGAACACTGAAGCTTTCTTT. Amino acid sequence: CASSIQTENTEAFF.

J is TRBJ1-1 and V is TRBV7-9, with D perhaps TRBD1 (6 bases). The V gene lost 3 bases and the J gene lost 3 bases, with 14 bases spanning the gap. Germline values: CDR1 SEHNR, CDR2 FQNEAQ (reference sequence). The CDR3 consists of 15 residues. CDR3 coding DNA: TGTGCCAGCAGCTTCCTACAGGGATGGGACACTGAAGCTTTCTTT. This translates into CASSFLQGWDTEAFF.

The chain combines TRBV27 with TRBJ2-7; TRBD2 might be the D (6 bases). Looked up from germline, CDR1 is MNHEY and CDR2 is SMNVEV (reference sequence). Trimming removed 1 base at V and 2 bases at J, with 15 bases between. The CDR3 is 16 amino acids. The CDR3 sequence: CASSLWRGPPPYEQYF. For the CDR3, the DNA is TGTGCCAGCAGTTTATGGCGGGGACCACCCCCCTACGAGCAGTACTTC.

The V gene is TRBV28, the J gene TRBJ1-3; possible D gene TRBD1, 5 bases. Per germline, CDR1 MDHEN and CDR2 SYDVKM. The CDR3 sequence is 16 residues long. V gave up 3 bases and J gave up 4 bases, with 16 bases separating them. In nucleotides, the CDR3 is TGTGCCAGCAGTTTCCGGGGGGAGTGGGGAGGAAACACCATATATTTT. Translated, it gives CASSFRGEWGGNTIYF.

The rearrangement links TRBV5-6 to TRBJ2-3, with unresolved D. V was pared by 1 base and J by 2 bases, with 5 bases between. The CDR3 has 13 amino acids. CDR1 SGHDT and CDR2 YYEEEE come from the germline V gene. The CDR3 region has the DNA TGTGCCAGCAGCTTGCAGAACACAGATACGCAGTATTTT. Translation gives CASSLQNTDTQYF.

J is TRBJ1-3 and V is TRBV11-2, with D unclear. Per germline, CDR1 SGHAT and CDR2 FQNNGV. This CDR3 contains 13 residues. V was pared by 2 bases and J by 2 bases, with 4 bases between. The CDR3 region is CASSLRAGNTIYF. CDR3 DNA: TGTGCCAGCAGCTTAAGAGCTGGAAACACCATATATTTT.

The chain couples TRBV29-1 to TRBJ2-1; 10 nucleotides agree with TRBD2. The V and J ends lost 3 bases and 0 bases, in that order; junction bases with no gene match: 5. CDR1 is SQVTM and CDR2 is ANQGSEA in the germline V gene. This CDR3 is 16 amino acids long. The CDR3 DNA follows: TGCAGCGTTGAGGGGACTAGCGTGTTCTCCTACAATGAGCAGTTCTTC. Translation: CSVEGTSVFSYNEQFF.

The gene calls are TRBV5-1 and TRBJ2-7; no clear D. Looked up from germline, CDR1 is SGHRS and CDR2 is YFSETQ. Between the trimmed V and J ends, which lost 5 bases and 0 bases, there was a span of 9 bases. The CDR3 covers 13 residues. In nucleotides, the CDR3 is TGCGCCAGCAGATTCTCAGGCTCCTACGAGCAGTACTTC. It translates to CASRFSGSYEQYF.

For the CDR3, the DNA is TGTGCCAGCAGCGTAGGGGGTGACCCTCAGTTCTTC. The encoded protein is CASSVGGDPQFF. The chain recombines TRBV9 with TRBJ2-1; the D is unclear. Looked up from germline, CDR1 is SGDLS and CDR2 is YYNGEE. Trimming took off 0 bases at V and 13 bases at J, with 11 bases between the two ends. CDR3 length: 12 amino acids.

The chain uses TRBV5-1 and TRBJ1-1; no clear D gene. The CDR3 consists of 15 residues. The germline V and J ends were trimmed by 0 bases and 4 bases, with 13 bases remaining between them. Germline lookup yields CDR1 SGHRS and CDR2 YFSETQ. In nucleotides, the CDR3 is TGCGCCAGCAGCTTGGAGACGGAGGCGGGCACTGAAGCTTTCTTT. Residues: CASSLETEAGTEAFF.

This clone was found once. This rearrangement joins TRBV21-1 to TRBJ2-7; the D call of TRBD2 is as the table states it, not checked on the DNA. TRBV21-1 represents a pseudogene. The CDR3 runs to 13 residues. CDR3 in amino acids: CASSIGSSYEQYF. The CDR3 coding sequence is TGTGCCAGCAGCATAGGGAGCTCCTACGAGCAGTACTTC.

This clone was counted once. The CDR3 nucleotides are TGTGCCAGTAGTATTGCCGGGATCTCCTACAATGAGCAGTTCTTC. This encodes CASSIAGISYNEQFF. The chain combines TRBV19 with TRBJ2-1; perhaps TRBD2 as D (5 bases). Trimming removed 3 bases from V and 0 bases from J, with 9 bases in between. This CDR3 has 15 residues. Looked up from germline, CDR1 is LNHDA and CDR2 is SQIVND (reference sequence). Drawing the rest from reference TRBV19 and TRBJ2-1, the complete variable domain is DGGITQSPKYLFRKEGQNVTLSCEQNLNHDAMYWYRQDPGQGLRLIYYSQIVNDFQKGDIAEGYSVSREKKESFPLTVTSAQKNPTAFYLCASSIAGISYNEQFFGPGTRLTVL.

The chain couples TRBV7-9 to TRBJ2-5; 8 bases fit TRBD1. Germline values: CDR1 SEHNR, CDR2 FQNEAQ (reference sequence). The CDR3 covers 14 residues. V dropped 4 bases and J dropped 5; count of bases not matched to a gene: 6. CDR3 coding DNA: TGTGCCAGCAGCTCGGGACAGGTCGGGGAGACCCAGTACTTC. It is translated as CASSSGQVGETQYF.

The V gene is TRBV6-5, the J gene TRBJ2-1, with 8 bases matching TRBD2. Looked up from germline, CDR1 is MNHEY and CDR2 is SVGAGI. With 6 bases clipped from V and 5 bases from J, the junction kept 6 bases outside the gene matches. The CDR3 length is 14 residues. CDR3 nucleotide sequence: TGTGCCAGCAGCTCGACTAGCGACCACAATGAGCAGTTCTTC. It is translated as CASSSTSDHNEQFF.

This sequence joins TRBV29-1 and TRBJ2-5, with D uncertain. Per the germline V gene, CDR1 is SQVTM and CDR2 is ANQGSEA. The V end was cut by 7 bases, the J end by 3 bases, with 15 bases between. The CDR3 contains 13 residues. The CDR3 sequence: CSATKGSKETQYF. CDR3 DNA: TGCAGCGCCACCAAAGGATCTAAAGAGACCCAGTACTTC.

The chain couples TRBV4-3 to TRBJ1-4, with D unresolved. V was cut by 0 bases and J by 8 bases, with 16 bases left in between. Germline CDR1 is LGHNA and CDR2 is YSLEER. There are 16 residues in the CDR3. CDR3 DNA: TGCGCCAGCAGCCAAGATCCGGCAGGTGAGAGAGAAAAACTGTTTTTT. Protein product: CASSQDPAGEREKLFF.